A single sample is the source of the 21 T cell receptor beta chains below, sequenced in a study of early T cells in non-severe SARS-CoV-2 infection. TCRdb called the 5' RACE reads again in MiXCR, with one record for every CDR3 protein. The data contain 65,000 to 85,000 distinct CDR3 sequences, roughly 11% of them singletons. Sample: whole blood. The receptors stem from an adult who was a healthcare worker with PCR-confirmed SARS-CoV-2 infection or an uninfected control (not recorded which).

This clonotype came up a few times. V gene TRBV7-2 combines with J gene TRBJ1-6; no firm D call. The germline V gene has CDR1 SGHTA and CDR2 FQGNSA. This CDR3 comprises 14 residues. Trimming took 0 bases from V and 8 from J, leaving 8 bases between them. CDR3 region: CASSLAAADSPLHF. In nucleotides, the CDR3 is TGTGCCAGCAGCTTAGCTGCGGCAGATTCACCCCTCCACTTT.

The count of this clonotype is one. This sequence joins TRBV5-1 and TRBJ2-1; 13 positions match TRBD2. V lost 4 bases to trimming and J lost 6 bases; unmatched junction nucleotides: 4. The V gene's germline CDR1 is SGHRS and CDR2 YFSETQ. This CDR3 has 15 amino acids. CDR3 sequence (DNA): TGCGCCAGCAGCAGGACTAGCGGGAGTTTCAATGAGCAGTTCTTC. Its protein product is CASSRTSGSFNEQFF.

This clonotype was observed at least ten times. The DNA for the CDR3 is TGTGCCAGCAGCGTACAGGGAGGCGGACAGCCCCAGCATTTT. This encodes CASSVQGGGQPQHF. The chain uses TRBV6-1 and TRBJ1-5, with a possible D match to TRBD1 (6 bases). Germline V lookup: CDR1 MNHNS, CDR2 SASEGT. Between the trimmed V and J ends, which lost 6 bases and 7 bases, there was a span of 16 bases. The CDR3 totals 14 residues.

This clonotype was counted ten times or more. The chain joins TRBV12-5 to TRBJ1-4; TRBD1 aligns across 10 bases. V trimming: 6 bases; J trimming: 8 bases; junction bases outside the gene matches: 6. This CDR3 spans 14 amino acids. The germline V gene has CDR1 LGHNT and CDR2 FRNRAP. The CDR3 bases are TGTGCTAGTGGGACAGGGGGCCTCGGCGAAAAACTGTTTTTT. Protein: CASGTGGLGEKLFF.

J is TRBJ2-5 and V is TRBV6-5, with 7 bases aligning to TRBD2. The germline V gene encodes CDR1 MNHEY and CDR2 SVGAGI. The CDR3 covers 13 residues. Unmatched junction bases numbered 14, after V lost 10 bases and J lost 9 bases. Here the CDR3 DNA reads TGTGCCATTTCGAACGCCCCACGGGGGGCCCAGTACTTC. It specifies CAISNAPRGAQYF.

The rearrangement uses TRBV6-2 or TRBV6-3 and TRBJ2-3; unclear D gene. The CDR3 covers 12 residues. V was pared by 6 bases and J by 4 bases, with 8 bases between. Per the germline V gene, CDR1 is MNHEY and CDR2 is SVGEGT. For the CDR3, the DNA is TGTGCCAGCAGACCCGAGGCAGATACGCAGTATTTT. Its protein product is CASRPEADTQYF.

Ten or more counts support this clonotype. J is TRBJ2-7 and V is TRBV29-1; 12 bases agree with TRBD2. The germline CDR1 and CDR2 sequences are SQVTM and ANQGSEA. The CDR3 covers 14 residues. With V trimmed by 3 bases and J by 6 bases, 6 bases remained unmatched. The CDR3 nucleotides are TGCAGCGTTGACAGCCTAGCGGGAGGGGGCGAGCAGTACTTC. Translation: CSVDSLAGGGEQYF.

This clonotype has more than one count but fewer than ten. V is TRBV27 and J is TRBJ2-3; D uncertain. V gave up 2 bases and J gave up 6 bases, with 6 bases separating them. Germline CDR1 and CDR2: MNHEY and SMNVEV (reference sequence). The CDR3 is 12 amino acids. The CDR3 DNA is TGTGCCAGCAGTTTACAAGGGGATACGCAGTATTTT. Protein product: CASSLQGDTQYF.

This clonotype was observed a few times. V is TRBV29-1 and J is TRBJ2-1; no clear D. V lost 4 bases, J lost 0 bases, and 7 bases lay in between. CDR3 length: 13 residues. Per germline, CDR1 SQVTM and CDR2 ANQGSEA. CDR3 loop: CSVGRSSYNEQFF. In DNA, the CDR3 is TGCAGCGTTGGCAGAAGCTCCTACAATGAGCAGTTCTTC.

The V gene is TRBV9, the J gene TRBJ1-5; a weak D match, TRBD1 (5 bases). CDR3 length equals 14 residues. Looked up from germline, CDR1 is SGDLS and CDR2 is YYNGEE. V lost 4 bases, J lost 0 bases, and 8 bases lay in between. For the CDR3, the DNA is TGTGCCAGCAGCCCGGGGGGTAGCAATCAGCCCCAGCATTTT. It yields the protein CASSPGGSNQPQHF.

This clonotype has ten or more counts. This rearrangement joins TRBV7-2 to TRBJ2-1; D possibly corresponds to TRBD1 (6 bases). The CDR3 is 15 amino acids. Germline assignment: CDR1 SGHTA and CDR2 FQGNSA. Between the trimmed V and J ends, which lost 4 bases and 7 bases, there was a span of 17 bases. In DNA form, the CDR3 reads TGTGCCAGCAGCTCCGTACCACAGGGCGGGAATGAGCAGTTCTTC. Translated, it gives CASSSVPQGGNEQFF.

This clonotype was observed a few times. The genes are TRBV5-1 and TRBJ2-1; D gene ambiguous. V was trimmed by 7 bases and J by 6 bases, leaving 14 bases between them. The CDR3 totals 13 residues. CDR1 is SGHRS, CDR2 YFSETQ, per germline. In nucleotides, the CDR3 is TGCGCCAGCGGAACCGGGTATGCCAATGAGCAGTTCTTC. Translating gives CASGTGYANEQFF.

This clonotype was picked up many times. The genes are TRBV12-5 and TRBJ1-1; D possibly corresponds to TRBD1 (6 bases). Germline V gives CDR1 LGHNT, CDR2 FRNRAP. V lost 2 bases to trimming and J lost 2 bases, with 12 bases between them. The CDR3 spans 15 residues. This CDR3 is CASGLPRGLNTEAFF. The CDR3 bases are TGTGCTAGTGGTTTGCCCAGGGGCCTCAACACTGAAGCTTTCTTT.

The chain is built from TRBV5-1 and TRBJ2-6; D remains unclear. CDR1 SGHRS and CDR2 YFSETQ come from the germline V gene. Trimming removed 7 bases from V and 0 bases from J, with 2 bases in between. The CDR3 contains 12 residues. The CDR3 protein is CASLSGANVLTF. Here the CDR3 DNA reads TGCGCCAGCCTCTCTGGGGCCAACGTCCTGACTTTC.

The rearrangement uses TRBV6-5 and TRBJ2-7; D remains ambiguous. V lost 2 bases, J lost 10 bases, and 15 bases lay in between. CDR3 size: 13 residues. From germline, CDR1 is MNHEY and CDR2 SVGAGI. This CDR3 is CASSYTAFGGQYF. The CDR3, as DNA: TGTGCCAGCAGTTACACGGCCTTCGGTGGTCAGTACTTC.

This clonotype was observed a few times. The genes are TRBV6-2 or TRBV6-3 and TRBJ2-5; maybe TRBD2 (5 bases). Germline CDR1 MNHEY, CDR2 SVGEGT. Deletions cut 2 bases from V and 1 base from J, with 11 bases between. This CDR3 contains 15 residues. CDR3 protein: CASSYSLTIQETQYF. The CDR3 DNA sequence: TGTGCCAGCAGTTACAGCTTGACTATCCAAGAGACCCAGTACTTC.

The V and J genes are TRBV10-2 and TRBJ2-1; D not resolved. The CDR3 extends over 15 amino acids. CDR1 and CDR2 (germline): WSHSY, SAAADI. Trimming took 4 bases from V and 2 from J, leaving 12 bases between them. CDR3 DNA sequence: TGCGCCAGCAGTGGAACAAAACTTGCCTACAATGAGCAGTTCTTC. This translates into CASSGTKLAYNEQFF.

The CDR3 loop is CSGASYNEQFF. The CDR3 nucleotides are TGCAGCGGAGCCTCCTACAATGAGCAGTTCTTC. The rearrangement uses TRBV29-1 and TRBJ2-1; the D is unclear. Trimming took 7 bases from V and 0 from J, leaving 4 bases between them. The germline V gene encodes CDR1 SQVTM and CDR2 ANQGSEA. The CDR3 is made up of 11 amino acids.

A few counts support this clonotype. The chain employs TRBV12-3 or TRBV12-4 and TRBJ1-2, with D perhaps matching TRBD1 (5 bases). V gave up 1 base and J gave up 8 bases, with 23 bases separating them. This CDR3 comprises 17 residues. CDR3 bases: TGTGCCAGCAGTTTAGGACAGAAACTACCGGGAATGAGGGGCTACACCTTC. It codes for CASSLGQKLPGMRGYTF.

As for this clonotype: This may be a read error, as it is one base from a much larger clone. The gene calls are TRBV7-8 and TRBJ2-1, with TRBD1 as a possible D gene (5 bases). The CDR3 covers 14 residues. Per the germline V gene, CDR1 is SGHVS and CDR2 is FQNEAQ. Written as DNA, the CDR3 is TGTGCCAGCAGCTTATCTACAGGTCACAATGAGCATTTCTTC. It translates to CASSLSTGHNEHFF.

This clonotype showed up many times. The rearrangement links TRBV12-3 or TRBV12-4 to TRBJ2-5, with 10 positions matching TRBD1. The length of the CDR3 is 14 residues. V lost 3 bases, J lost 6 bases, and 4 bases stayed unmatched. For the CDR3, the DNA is TGTGCCAGCAGTTTTGCGGGACAGGGGAAGACCCAGTACTTC. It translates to CASSFAGQGKTQYF.